This T cell receptor (beta chain) was recovered during a study of T cell responses to AZD1222 COVID-19 vaccine (dated by TCRdb to about 2021). Regarding the study in general: Because spike-specific TCR depth and breadth did not differ between the two schedules, AZD1222 recipients who got a second dose at roughly 4 weeks were pooled with those who got a second dose at roughly 12 weeks. Trial participants were enrolled into age subgroups of 18-55, 56-69 and 70-plus years, which contained approximately 150, 28 and 58 TCR-sequenced participants, respectively. A total of approximately 240 trial participants underwent TCR sequencing, of whom 200 to 220 had received two doses of AZD1222 and approximately 26 had received two doses of the MenACWY control vaccine.

CDR1 and CDR2 are read off the germline V gene as SGHTA and FQGNSA. The CDR3 covers 16 residues, taking in both the cysteine and the phenylalanine. Of all the DNA, just the CDR3 is kept, 48 bases in frame from base 1. The junction carries 15 bases between V and J, which are trimmed by 5 bases and 2 bases respectively. The CDR3 regions of human TCRbeta chains were analyzed by immunosequencing. Per the authors' processing: Repertoire TCRs were matched against a reference library of SARS-CoV-2-specific TCRs generated with the MIRA antigen-specificity platform. Breadth meant the fraction of unique TCRs that were SARS-CoV-2-associated, whereas depth meant the fraction of total T cells that were SARS-CoV-2-associated. Using the MIRA data, every spike-specific TCR was mapped to the spike region that the TCR reacted to and assigned to either a CD4 or a CD8 class. Log10-transformed breadth and depth values were compared by one-way ANOVA with Sidak's multiple comparisons tests. The source is immuneACCESS, and TCRdb retained only in-frame sequences with V and J called. Part of the clones is not carried over; for the studies checked, unresolved V genes explain less than half of this, and the remainder is unexplained. The V and J calls and clone size come from that table; D and trimming were worked out from the DNA. Within this sample are roughly 97,000 clones, with about 90% of them counted one time only. In total, the top ten clones hold over 6.5% of the sample.

The meaning of the sample's time point label: baseline before first vaccination. Vaccinee samples came from UK trials COV001 and COV002, including a single-blind randomized controlled phase 2/3 trial of AZD1222 (ChAdOx1 nCoV-19) in healthy adults. For TCRbeta chain sequencing, PBMC samples were collected from trial participants at day 0 and at day 28 after the second dose. On this clone itself: Its cognate antigen has yet to be identified. The input lacks base qualities; no much larger clone sits a single base away.

Summary of the overall study and its limitations: Conclusions about previously exposed vaccinees were limited because only six AZD1222 recipients were SARS-CoV-2 seropositive at baseline. After two AZD1222 doses, spike-specific TCR breadth and depth were significantly higher than at day 0 and than in MenACWY recipients. No day 14 peak-response samples were available, so repertoires were characterized only after the peak T cell response. The 56-69-year group was small, and its depth increase did not reach significance, likely because of low power. Reportedly, almost half of the unique spike-specific TCRs recognized epitopes lying outside the regions that are mutated in the B.1.351 and B.1.1.7 variants. The vaccine-associated CD4 TCRs covered the entire spike protein, and the dominant responses fell in regions 160-218 and 743-854. Participants were mostly white British and included more females than males, and it was suggested by the authors that clonal diversity may have been underestimated.

Sample: peripheral blood, taken on day 0 of AZD1222 vaccination. The TCR sequence derives from an adult in good health. This receptor chain uses TRBV7-2 and TRBJ2-2; the D element might be TRBD1 or TRBD2, as each aligns at 5 bases. The CDR3 corresponds to CASSTQGTGNTGELFF. The DNA reads as follows: TGTGCCAGCAGCACGCAAGGGACGGGCAACACCGGGGAGCTGTTTTTT. The full variable domain, with segments outside the CDR3 supplied by the reference TRBV7-2 and TRBJ2-2 proteins, appears as GAGVSQSPSNKVTEKGKDVELRCDPISGHTALYWYRQSLGQGLEFLIYFQGNSAPDKSGLPSDRFSAERTGGSVSTLTIQRTQQEDSAVYLCASSTQGTGNTGELFFGEGSRLTVL.